A selection of T cell receptor beta chains follows, all from one sample in a study of blood T cells in healthy people across ages. TCRdb used MiXCR to reprocess the 5' RACE reads, holding one entry per CDR3 protein. The data show 600,000 to 1,000,000 distinct CDR3 sequences, roughly 64% seen once. Sequencing was done on a sample of blood. These receptors originate from a man aged 30 to 39 in good health. CDR3s include the opening cysteine and the closing phenylalanine or tryptophan. The order of the fields is D gene, V gene, CDR3 length, J gene, clone size, CDR3 DNA, CDR3 protein. The D gene is left open where the match is weak. Clone size is not always given. Where it is, it says once, few, many or a class for expanded clones.

TRBD2,TRBV29-1,12,TRBJ2-1,-,TGCAGCGTTGAAGATAACGCGGGGGGGCAGTTCTTC,CSVEDNAGGQFF
-,TRBV20-1,14,TRBJ1-6,-,TGCAGTGCTCGCCCATGGGTTCTTCCCGCACCCCTCCACTTT,CSARPWVLPAPLHF
-,TRBV4-3,15,TRBJ2-7,-,TGCGCCAGCAGCCAAGCCCCACTGGAGTCCTACGAGCAGTACTTC,CASSQAPLESYEQYF
-,TRBV10-3,15,TRBJ2-5,-,TGTGCCATCGGCTATGGACAGGGAGGGTTGAAGACCCAGTACTTC,CAIGYGQGGLKTQYF
-,TRBV6-5,13,TRBJ1-1,-,TGTGCCAGCAGTTACGGGATCGGCACTGAAGCTTTCTTT,CASSYGIGTEAFF
-,TRBV11-2,13,TRBJ1-4,-,TGTGCCAGCAGCTCTCACGGGGGCGAAAAACTGTTTTTT,CASSSHGGEKLFF
-,TRBV6-5,14,TRBJ1-4,-,TGTGCCAGCAGTCGAGGGGGGGCGGACGAAAAACTGTTTTTT,CASSRGGADEKLFF
TRBD1,TRBV20-1,14,TRBJ1-1,-,TGCAGTGCAAAGGCGCAGGGGGCTTACACTGAAGCTTTCTTT,CSAKAQGAYTEAFF
TRBD1,TRBV20-1,13,TRBJ2-7,few,TGCAGTGCTGGACCCGGGACAGGGTACGAGCAGTACTTC,CSAGPGTGYEQYF
-,TRBV20-1,11,TRBJ1-2,few,TGCAGTGCTCAGCGACAGAATGGCTACACCTTC,CSAQRQNGYTF
-,TRBV27,15,TRBJ1-2,-,TGTGCCAGCAGTTTCCTTCCCGGCGGCTTTGAGGGCTACACCTTC,CASSFLPGGFEGYTF
TRBD1,TRBV11-1,16,TRBJ2-1,once,TGTGCCAGCAGCTCCACCGGGACAGCGACCTACAATGAGCAGTTCTTC,CASSSTGTATYNEQFF
-,TRBV11-2,12,TRBJ2-1,-,TGTGCCAGCAGCTGGAGTGTCCGTGAGCAGTTCTTC,CASSWSVREQFF
TRBD2,TRBV6-6,14,TRBJ2-7,-,TGTGCCAGCAGTCCCGGGACTAGTCAGCGCGAGCAGTACTTC,CASSPGTSQREQYF
-,TRBV6-5,15,TRBJ1-1,-,TGTGCCAGCAGTTACGGTGGGACTATGAACACTGAAGCTTTCTTT,CASSYGGTMNTEAFF
-,TRBV20-1,16,TRBJ1-5,-,TGCAGTGCTAGAGAAATCAGGGGAGTGTATCGTCAGCCCCAGCATTTT,CSAREIRGVYRQPQHF
-,TRBV7-2,15,TRBJ2-6,few,TGTGCCAGCAGTCTTGACCACTCTGGGGCCAACGTCCTGACTTTC,CASSLDHSGANVLTF
-,TRBV5-1,13,TRBJ2-5,-,TGCGCCAGCAGCGCCCAAACACAAGAGACCCAGTACTTC,CASSAQTQETQYF
-,TRBV29-1,12,TRBJ2-7,-,TGCAGCGTTGACGTCAGAGGGAACGAGCAGTACTTC,CSVDVRGNEQYF
TRBD1,TRBV5-1,15,TRBJ2-7,once,TGCGCCAGCAGGGAGACCGGGACAGGGTCCGACGAGCAGTACTTC,CASRETGTGSDEQYF
TRBD2,TRBV19,11,TRBJ2-7,-,TGTGCCAGTAGTATCGGGGGGGAGCAGTACTTC,CASSIGGEQYF
-,TRBV4-1,14,TRBJ2-3,few,TGTGCCAGCAGCTCTACAGGGAGGGCAGATACGCAGTATTTT,CASSSTGRADTQYF
TRBD2,TRBV20-1,14,TRBJ2-1,-,TGCAGTGCTAGATCTAGCGGGAGCTACAATGAGCAGTTCTTC,CSARSSGSYNEQFF
-,TRBV5-1,14,TRBJ2-5,few,TGCGCCAGCAGCTTGTTGGGAGTTGAAGAGACCCAGTACTTC,CASSLLGVEETQYF
-,TRBV2,15,TRBJ1-1,-,TGTGCCAGCAGTCTTTTGGGCAGGGTTAACACTGAAGCTTTCTTT,CASSLLGRVNTEAFF
-,TRBV7-9,13,TRBJ2-7,-,TGTGCCAGCAGCTTAGCGTGGCAGGACGAGCAGTACTTC,CASSLAWQDEQYF
-,TRBV30,13,TRBJ2-5,-,TGTGCCTGGAGTGTCCTTACCACGGAGACCCAGTACTTC,CAWSVLTTETQYF
TRBD2,TRBV4-3,19,TRBJ2-2,-,TGCGCCAGCAGCCCGAAGTCGTTTTCGCTAGCGGGAGCCACCGGGGAGCTGTTTTTT,CASSPKSFSLAGATGELFF
-,TRBV30,13,TRBJ2-7,-,TGTGCCCTGGGTTTAGGAAGCTCCTACGAGCAGTACTTC,CALGLGSSYEQYF
-,TRBV18,12,TRBJ2-5,many,TGTGCCAGCTCACAACCAGGGGAGACCCAGTACTTC,CASSQPGETQYF
-,TRBV6-5,15,TRBJ1-2,-,TGTGCCAGCAGGAACACGATAGAGGGCGCCGGTGGCTACACCTTC,CASRNTIEGAGGYTF
-,TRBV10-3,12,TRBJ2-1,-,TGTGCCATCAGTGAAGTTTACAATGAGCAGTTCTTC,CAISEVYNEQFF
-,TRBV6-5,16,TRBJ1-2,-,TGTGCCAGCAGTCCACCCCGGGAGATCTCTAACTATGGCTACACCTTC,CASSPPREISNYGYTF
-,TRBV28,14,TRBJ2-7,-,TGTGCCAGCCGTAAATACGGAGGGTACTACGAGCAGTACTTC,CASRKYGGYYEQYF
TRBD1,TRBV7-9,14,TRBJ1-5,-,TGTGCCAGCAGCCCAGGGACAGTCCCCTGGGCCCAGCATTTT,CASSPGTVPWAQHF
-,TRBV3-1,14,TRBJ2-1,-,TGTGCCAGCAGCCAAGAGGGACCGGGGGAGACCCAGTTCTTC,CASSQEGPGETQFF
TRBD1,TRBV20-1,16,TRBJ1-6,-,TGCAGTGCTAGAGAGACGACAGGGGCCGGTAATTCACCCCTCCACTTT,CSARETTGAGNSPLHF
TRBD2,TRBV10-3,15,TRBJ2-7,-,TGTGCCATCAGTACCGTAGCGGGGGGACACTACGAGCAGTACTTC,CAISTVAGGHYEQYF
-,TRBV20-1,14,TRBJ2-1,-,TGCAGTGCTCTGACTAGTTTTGGGGACAATGAGCAGTTCTTC,CSALTSFGDNEQFF
-,TRBV10-3,13,TRBJ1-1,-,TGTGCCATCAGTGATACTTCGGGGTCTGAAGCTTTCTTT,CAISDTSGSEAFF
TRBD1,TRBV12-3/TRBV12-4,14,TRBJ2-5,few,TGTGCCAGCAACTACAGGGGGAGCCGAGAGACCCAGTACTTC,CASNYRGSRETQYF
-,TRBV15,15,TRBJ2-1,-,TGTGCCACCAGCGTGTGGGACGGCCGTCGGGCTGAGCAGTTCTTC,CATSVWDGRRAEQFF
TRBD2,TRBV7-2,15,TRBJ2-7,many,TGCGCCAGCAGCTTAACTAGCGGGAGTAGCTACGAGCAGTACTTC,CASSLTSGSSYEQYF
-,TRBV7-9,14,TRBJ2-5,-,TGTGCCAGCAACGAAGAGCGGAGACGGGAGACCCAGTACTTC,CASNEERRRETQYF
-,TRBV12-3/TRBV12-4,14,TRBJ1-2,few,TGTGCCAGCAACAAGAGGGGAGACAACTATGGCTACACCTTC,CASNKRGDNYGYTF
-,TRBV20-1,14,TRBJ2-5,many,TGCAGTGCTAGACCGGGGCTAGCCCTAGAGACCCAGTACTTC,CSARPGLALETQYF
-,TRBV29-1,8,TRBJ1-2,few,TGCAGCGTTGACGGCTACACCTTC,CSVDGYTF
-,TRBV20-1,11,TRBJ1-2,-,TGCAGTGCCACGGCCTTCTATGGCTACACCTTC,CSATAFYGYTF
-,TRBV25-1,10,TRBJ2-1,-,TGTGCCAGCAGTCCTGACAGTCAGTTCTTC,CASSPDSQFF
TRBD1,TRBV18,15,TRBJ1-4,-,TGTGCCAGCTCACCGCGACAGGGGCCTGGTGAAAAACTGTTTTTT,CASSPRQGPGEKLFF
TRBD1,TRBV20-1,14,TRBJ1-1,few,TGCAGTGCTAGAGAAGGACAGGGGGGTACTGAAGCTTTCTTT,CSAREGQGGTEAFF
TRBD2,TRBV6-1,16,TRBJ2-1,-,TGTGCCAGCAGTGAAGTGACTAGCGGGGGGGACAATGAGCAGTTCTTC,CASSEVTSGGDNEQFF
-,TRBV7-9,12,TRBJ2-7,once,TGTGCCAGCCGTTCACTCCTGGACGAGCAGTACTTC,CASRSLLDEQYF
-,TRBV7-2,14,TRBJ1-4,-,TGTGCCAGCAGCTTTCCCGGGCCTACTAAAAAACTGTTTTTT,CASSFPGPTKKLFF
-,TRBV29-1,12,TRBJ2-5,many,TGCAGCGTTGTGACGTACCAAGAGACCCAGTACTTC,CSVVTYQETQYF